A single sample is the source of the 11 T cell receptor beta chains below, sequenced in a study of early T cells in non-severe SARS-CoV-2 infection (dated by TCRdb to the early 2020s). The method behind the library was 5' RACE. Data came from a NextSeq 500. In-frame beta chains were kept once TCRdb had trimmed the public reads at Q25 with fastp and called clones with MiXCR. Rows with one shared CDR3 protein collapse into an entry with the most common genes and DNA. The sample contains about 22,000 distinct CDR3 sequences, 3% to 4% of them found a single time. Of the sample, 4.5% to 7% falls within the top ten clones. The sequencing input was whole blood. These receptors originate from an adult who was a healthcare worker with PCR-confirmed SARS-CoV-2 infection or an uninfected control (not recorded which).

This clonotype was picked up many times. The chain uses TRBV12-3 or TRBV12-4 and TRBJ1-1, with D tentatively TRBD1 (5 bases). Trimming stripped 10 bases from V and 0 bases from J, with 12 bases between. The CDR3 has 13 amino acids. This chain's CDR3 is CATLGEMNTEAFF. The CDR3 nucleotides read TGTGCCACCTTGGGGGAGATGAACACTGAAGCTTTCTTT.

The V and J genes are TRBV5-1 and TRBJ1-1, with 7 bases lining up with TRBD1. The junction had 11 bases not matched to a gene; V was cut back by 3 bases and J by 0 bases. The length of the CDR3 is 17 residues. CDR1 and CDR2 from the germline V gene are SGHRS and YFSETQ. This chain's CDR3 is CASSYYRRTGLNTEAFF. CDR3 DNA: TGCGCCAGCAGCTACTACCGACGGACAGGCTTGAACACTGAAGCTTTCTTT. Together with reference TRBV5-1 and TRBJ1-1, the CDR3 gives the full variable domain: KAGVTQTPRYLIKTRGQQVTLSCSPISGHRSVSWYQQTPGQGLQFLFEYFSETQRNKGNFPGRFSGRQFSNSRSEMNVSTLELGDSALYLCASSYYRRTGLNTEAFFGQGTRLTVV.

This chain joins TRBV7-9 and TRBJ1-2, with a weak D call TRBD1 (5 bases). Per the germline V gene, CDR1 is SEHNR and CDR2 is FQNEAQ (reference sequence). Trimming left V 1 base short and J 8 bases short, with 17 bases between. The CDR3 loop spans 15 amino acids. The CDR3 sequence is CASSLGSGTPTGYTF. The CDR3, as DNA: TGTGCCAGCAGCTTAGGTTCCGGGACGCCAACCGGCTACACCTTC.

This chain joins TRBV29-1 and TRBJ1-3; no reliable D call. The CDR3 sequence is 12 residues long. Germline V gene sequence: CDR1 SQVTM, CDR2 ANQGSEA. Trimming removed 4 bases at V and 3 bases at J, with 7 bases between. The CDR3 nucleotides read TGCAGCGTTGCACGGGATGGAAACACCATATATTTT. This codes for CSVARDGNTIYF.

The chain links TRBV11-1 to TRBJ2-1; no reliable D call. The CDR3 sequence is 13 residues long. The V gene's germline CDR1 is SGHAT and CDR2 FQDESV (reference sequence). V was cut by 1 base and J by 8 bases, with 9 bases left in between. The CDR3 nucleotides are TGTGCCAGCAGCTTAGAACTACGGCATGAGCAGTTCTTC. Amino acids: CASSLELRHEQFF.

As for this clonotype: Just one base apart from a much larger clone, this may be a read error. The gene calls are TRBV6-6 and TRBJ2-1; 8 nucleotides agree with TRBD2. Germline V CDR1 and CDR2: MNHNY, SVGAGI (reference sequence). The CDR3 is 14 amino acids. The V gene end was trimmed by 11 bases and the J gene end by 7 bases; junction bases not matched to a gene: 13. CDR3 residues: CAGFRAGVKNEQFF. In DNA, the CDR3 is TGTGCCGGGTTCCGAGCGGGAGTTAAGAATGAGCAGTTCTTC.

This clonotype was seen repeatedly, ten times or more. The rearrangement uses TRBV7-2 and TRBJ2-3; D remains unclear. The V end lost 5 bases, the J end lost 3 bases, and 9 bases lay between the germline ends. This CDR3 is 13 amino acids long. Germline-derived CDR1 and CDR2 are SGHTA and FQGNSA. DNA for the CDR3: TGTGCCAGCAGCCCCGATGGGACAGATACGCAGTATTTT. It is translated as CASSPDGTDTQYF.

This clonotype was observed a handful of times. An end of the junction differs from the germline gene, which may be a read error. V usage is TRBV20-1 and J usage is TRBJ1-4; 7 positions agree with TRBD1. The CDR3 runs 13 residues. Germline loops: CDR1 DFQATT, CDR2 SNEGSKA (reference sequence). The CDR3 DNA follows: TGCAGTGCCAGAGGACAGGCCAATGAAAAACTGTTTTTT. Protein sequence: CSARGQANEKLFF.

This clonotype has ten or more counts. The V and J genes are TRBV19 and TRBJ1-2; a weak D match, TRBD1 (5 bases). In germline, CDR1 is LNHDA, CDR2 SQIVND (reference sequence). V lost 9 bases and J lost 7, with 15 bases in between. The CDR3 loop spans 12 amino acids. The CDR3 nucleotides read TGTGCCAGCAGGAGGGACGAAGCTGGCTACACCTTC. Translation: CASRRDEAGYTF.

This clonotype has a handful of counts. The rearrangement joins TRBV11-2 to TRBJ2-5; TRBD1 aligns across 9 bases. Losses at the gene ends were 7 bases for V and 5 bases for J; bases not matched to a gene: 8. This CDR3 has 14 residues. Per germline, CDR1 SGHAT and CDR2 FQNNGV. CDR3 bases: TGTGCCAGCACCCCGGGACAGGGATGGGAGACCCAGTACTTC. The encoded protein is CASTPGQGWETQYF.

The sample holds many counts of this clonotype. This rearrangement joins TRBV6-5 to TRBJ1-2, with TRBD1 as a possible D gene (6 bases). CDR3 size: 15 residues. CDR1 MNHEY and CDR2 SVGAGI come from the germline V gene. Trimming removed 6 bases from V and 0 bases from J, with 14 bases in between. DNA of the CDR3: TGTGCCAGCAGACTGGACAGCGCATCTAACTATGGCTACACCTTC. Translated, it gives CASRLDSASNYGYTF.